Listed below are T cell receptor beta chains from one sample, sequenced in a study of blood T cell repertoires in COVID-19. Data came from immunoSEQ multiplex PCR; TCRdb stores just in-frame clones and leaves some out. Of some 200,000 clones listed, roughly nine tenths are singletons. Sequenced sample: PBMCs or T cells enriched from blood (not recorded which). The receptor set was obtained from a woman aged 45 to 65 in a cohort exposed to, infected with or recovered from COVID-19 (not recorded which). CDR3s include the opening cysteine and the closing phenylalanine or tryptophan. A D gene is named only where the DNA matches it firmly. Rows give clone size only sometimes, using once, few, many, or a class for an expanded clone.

CDR3nt: TGCGCCAGCAGCCAAGGGACAGGGATCCCAGATACGCAGTATTTT; CDR3aa: CASSQGTGIPDTQYF; v_gene: TRBV4-3; j_gene: TRBJ2-3; len: 15; abundance: once; d_gene: TRBD1
CDR3nt: TGTGCCAGCAGACACAGCGGGGGGGCCGGATACGAGCAGTACTTC; CDR3aa: CASRHSGGAGYEQYF; v_gene: TRBV2; j_gene: TRBJ2-7; len: 15; abundance: NA; d_gene: TRBD2
CDR3nt: TGTGCCTGGAATCATCAGGGGCGAGACACCGGGGAGCTGTTTTTT; CDR3aa: CAWNHQGRDTGELFF; v_gene: TRBV30; j_gene: TRBJ2-2; len: 15; abundance: NA; d_gene: NA
CDR3nt: TGTGCCAGCAGTTCCAACCTCCGGATGGAGAACTATGGCTACACCTTC; CDR3aa: CASSSNLRMENYGYTF; v_gene: TRBV27; j_gene: TRBJ1-2; len: 16; abundance: NA; d_gene: NA
CDR3nt: TGTGCCAGCAGTAGGACAGGGTCTGGTTCACCCCTCCACTTT; CDR3aa: CASSRTGSGSPLHF; v_gene: TRBV6-5; j_gene: TRBJ1-6; len: 14; abundance: NA; d_gene: TRBD1
CDR3nt: TGTGCCAGCAGCTTGGGACAGTTATATGGCTACACCTTC; CDR3aa: CASSLGQLYGYTF; v_gene: TRBV7-9; j_gene: TRBJ1-2; len: 13; abundance: NA; d_gene: TRBD1
CDR3nt: TGTGCCAGCAGCACGATAACTAGTGCCACATACGAGCAGTACTTC; CDR3aa: CASSTITSATYEQYF; v_gene: TRBV7-8; j_gene: TRBJ2-7; len: 15; abundance: NA; d_gene: NA
CDR3nt: TGTGCCAGTACGCCCCGGTTTGGGGGGAATCTCCCCCAGCCCCAGCATTTT; CDR3aa: CASTPRFGGNLPQPQHF; v_gene: TRBV19; j_gene: TRBJ1-5; len: 17; abundance: NA; d_gene: NA
CDR3nt: TGTGCCACAGTCAAGGGCGGGACAGGGAACTATGGCTACACCTTC; CDR3aa: CATVKGGTGNYGYTF; v_gene: TRBV6-4; j_gene: TRBJ1-2; len: 15; abundance: NA; d_gene: TRBD1
CDR3nt: TGTGCCAGCAGCTTAGTACTCAACTATGGCTACACCTTC; CDR3aa: CASSLVLNYGYTF; v_gene: TRBV7-2; j_gene: TRBJ1-2; len: 13; abundance: NA; d_gene: NA
CDR3nt: TGTGCCACCAGCGCCCTAGGAGAGACTGAAGCTTTCTTT; CDR3aa: CATSALGETEAFF; v_gene: TRBV15; j_gene: TRBJ1-1; len: 13; abundance: NA; d_gene: NA
CDR3nt: TGCGCCAGCAGCCTAACATTACAGGGATACAATGAGCAGTTCTTC; CDR3aa: CASSLTLQGYNEQFF; v_gene: TRBV4-3; j_gene: TRBJ2-1; len: 15; abundance: NA; d_gene: NA
CDR3nt: TGTGCCTGGAGGCGCATAGGGGACACTGAAGCTTTCTTT; CDR3aa: CAWRRIGDTEAFF; v_gene: TRBV30; j_gene: TRBJ1-1; len: 13; abundance: NA; d_gene: NA
CDR3nt: TGTGCCAGCAGCTTAGTAGCGGGGAGCACCGGGGAGCTGTTTTTT; CDR3aa: CASSLVAGSTGELFF; v_gene: TRBV11-1; j_gene: TRBJ2-2; len: 15; abundance: NA; d_gene: TRBD2
CDR3nt: TGTGCCAGCAGGTCAGGACAGGGGGCAGGTCAGCCCCAGCATTTT; CDR3aa: CASRSGQGAGQPQHF; v_gene: TRBV6-5; j_gene: TRBJ1-5; len: 15; abundance: NA; d_gene: TRBD1
CDR3nt: TGTGCCAGCGCAGAAGAGGGAGTTATGAACACTGAAGCTTTCTTT; CDR3aa: CASAEEGVMNTEAFF; v_gene: TRBV21-1; j_gene: TRBJ1-1; len: 15; abundance: NA; d_gene: NA
CDR3nt: TGTGCCAGCAGCTCCGGGACAGAGGGTTATGGCTACACCTTC; CDR3aa: CASSSGTEGYGYTF; v_gene: TRBV7-2; j_gene: TRBJ1-2; len: 14; abundance: NA; d_gene: TRBD1
CDR3nt: TGTGCCAGCAGCTTAGGTAGGACAGGGGGTAAGAACACTGAAGCTTTCTTT; CDR3aa: CASSLGRTGGKNTEAFF; v_gene: TRBV7-8; j_gene: TRBJ1-1; len: 17; abundance: NA; d_gene: TRBD1
CDR3nt: TGTGCCAGCTCACCTGTGGAGGGTACTAGCACAGATACGCAGTATTTT; CDR3aa: CASSPVEGTSTDTQYF; v_gene: TRBV18; j_gene: TRBJ2-3; len: 16; abundance: NA; d_gene: NA
CDR3nt: TGTGCCAGCAGCTTAGGACTACTCCCACGGGGTTACAATGAGCAGTTCTTC; CDR3aa: CASSLGLLPRGYNEQFF; v_gene: TRBV7-6; j_gene: TRBJ2-1; len: 17; abundance: NA; d_gene: NA
CDR3nt: TGTGCCAGCAGACCTCTAGCGGGGGGGCCTCCGTTCTTC; CDR3aa: CASRPLAGGPPFF; v_gene: TRBV12-3/TRBV12-4; j_gene: TRBJ2-1; len: 13; abundance: NA; d_gene: TRBD2
CDR3nt: TGTGCCACCAGCAGAGATCCCGGGCAGGGAAGTTATGGCTACACCTTC; CDR3aa: CATSRDPGQGSYGYTF; v_gene: TRBV15; j_gene: TRBJ1-2; len: 16; abundance: NA; d_gene: NA
CDR3nt: TGCGCCAGCAGCGGGGGACAAATCTACAATGAGCAGTTCTTC; CDR3aa: CASSGGQIYNEQFF; v_gene: TRBV5-1; j_gene: TRBJ2-1; len: 14; abundance: NA; d_gene: NA
CDR3nt: TGTGCCAGCAGCTTATTTAGCTTGAGGCAGGGGTACAATTCACCCCTCCACTTT; CDR3aa: CASSLFSLRQGYNSPLHF; v_gene: TRBV7-9; j_gene: TRBJ1-6; len: 18; abundance: NA; d_gene: NA
CDR3nt: TGCGCCAGCAGCATATACCGACGGGCTGAAGCTTTCTTT; CDR3aa: CASSIYRRAEAFF; v_gene: TRBV5-1; j_gene: TRBJ1-1; len: 13; abundance: NA; d_gene: NA
CDR3nt: TGTGCCAGCAGTTACGACAGGGGCACAGATACGCAGTATTTT; CDR3aa: CASSYDRGTDTQYF; v_gene: TRBV6-5; j_gene: TRBJ2-3; len: 14; abundance: NA; d_gene: TRBD1
CDR3nt: TGCGCCAGCCTGCCGGGACTAGAGACCTTAGGAGCCTACGAGCAGTACTTC; CDR3aa: CASLPGLETLGAYEQYF; v_gene: TRBV10-2; j_gene: TRBJ2-7; len: 17; abundance: NA; d_gene: TRBD2
CDR3nt: TGTGCCAGCAGCAGATCTAGCGGGGGGTTTGAAGAGCAGTTCTTC; CDR3aa: CASSRSSGGFEEQFF; v_gene: TRBV9; j_gene: TRBJ2-1; len: 15; abundance: NA; d_gene: TRBD2
CDR3nt: TGTGCCTGGAGTGTAGGAGGGGCCCCCAATCAGCCCCAGCATTTT; CDR3aa: CAWSVGGAPNQPQHF; v_gene: TRBV30; j_gene: TRBJ1-5; len: 15; abundance: NA; d_gene: NA